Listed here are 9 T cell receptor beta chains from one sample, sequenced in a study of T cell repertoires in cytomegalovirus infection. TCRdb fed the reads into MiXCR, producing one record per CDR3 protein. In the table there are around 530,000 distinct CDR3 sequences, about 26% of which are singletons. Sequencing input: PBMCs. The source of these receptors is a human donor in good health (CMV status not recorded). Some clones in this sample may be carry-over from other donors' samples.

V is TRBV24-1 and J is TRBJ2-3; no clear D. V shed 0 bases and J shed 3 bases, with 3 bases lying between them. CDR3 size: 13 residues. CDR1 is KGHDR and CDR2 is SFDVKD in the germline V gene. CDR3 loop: CATSDLLTDTQYF. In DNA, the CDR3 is TGTGCCACCAGTGATTTGCTGACAGATACGCAGTATTTT.

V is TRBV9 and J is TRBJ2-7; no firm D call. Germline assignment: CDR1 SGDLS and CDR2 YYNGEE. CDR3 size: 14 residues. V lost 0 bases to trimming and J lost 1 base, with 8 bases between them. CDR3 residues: CASSVGPRSYEQYF. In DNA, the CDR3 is TGTGCCAGCAGCGTAGGTCCCCGATCCTACGAGCAGTACTTC.

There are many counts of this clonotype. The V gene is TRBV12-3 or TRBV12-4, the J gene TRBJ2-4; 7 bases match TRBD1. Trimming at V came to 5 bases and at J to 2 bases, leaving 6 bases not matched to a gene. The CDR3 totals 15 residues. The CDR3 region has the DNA TGTGCCAGCAGTCCCCGACAGGGATCCAAAAACATTCAGTACTTC. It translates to CASSPRQGSKNIQYF.

CDR3: CASSLGLAGATYEQYF. The CDR3 region has the DNA TGTGCCAGCAGTCTTGGACTAGCGGGAGCAACCTACGAGCAGTACTTC. The rearrangement links TRBV6-6 to TRBJ2-7; 13 bases fit TRBD2. The V gene end was trimmed by 5 bases and the J gene end by 2 bases; junction bases not matched to a gene: 6. CDR3 length: 16 amino acids. CDR1 and CDR2 from the germline V gene are MNHNY and SVGAGI (reference sequence).

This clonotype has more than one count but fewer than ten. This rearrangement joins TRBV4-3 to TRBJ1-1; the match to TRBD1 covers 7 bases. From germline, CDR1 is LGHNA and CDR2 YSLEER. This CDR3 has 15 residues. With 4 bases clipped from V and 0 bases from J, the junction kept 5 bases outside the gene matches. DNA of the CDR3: TGCGCCAGCAGCCGGGACAGATCCATGAACACTGAAGCTTTCTTT. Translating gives CASSRDRSMNTEAFF.

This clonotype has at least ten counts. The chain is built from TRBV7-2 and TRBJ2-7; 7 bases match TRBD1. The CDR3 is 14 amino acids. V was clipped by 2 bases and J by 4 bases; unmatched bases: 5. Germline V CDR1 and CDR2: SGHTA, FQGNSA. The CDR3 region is CASSLPTGVYEQYF. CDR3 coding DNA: TGTGCCAGCAGCTTACCCACAGGGGTGTACGAGCAGTACTTC.

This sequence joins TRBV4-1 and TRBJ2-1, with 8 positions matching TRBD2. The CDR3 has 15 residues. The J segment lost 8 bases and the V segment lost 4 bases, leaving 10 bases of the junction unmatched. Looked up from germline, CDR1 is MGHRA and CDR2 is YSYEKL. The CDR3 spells CASSPREGQFYEQFF. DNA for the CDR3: TGCGCCAGCAGCCCCCGGGAGGGCCAGTTCTATGAGCAGTTCTTC.

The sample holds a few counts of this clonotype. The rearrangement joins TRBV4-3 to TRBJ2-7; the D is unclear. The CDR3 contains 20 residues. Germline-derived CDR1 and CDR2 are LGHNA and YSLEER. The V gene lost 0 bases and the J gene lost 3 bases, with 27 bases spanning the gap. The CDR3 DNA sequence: TGCGCCAGCAGCCAAGAAAATCGGCTGGGGTACCCCCCGAGCTACTACGAGCAGTACTTC. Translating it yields CASSQENRLGYPPSYYEQYF.

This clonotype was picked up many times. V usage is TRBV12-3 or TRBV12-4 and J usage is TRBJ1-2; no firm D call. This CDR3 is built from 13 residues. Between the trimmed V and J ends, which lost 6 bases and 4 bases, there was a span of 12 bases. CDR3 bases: TGTGCCAGCAGGGTTTCCAGCTCCTATGGCTACACCTTC. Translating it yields CASRVSSSYGYTF.